The 16 T cell receptor beta chains below all came from one sample that was sequenced in a study of technical replicates of blood from several donors. Produced via immunoSEQ multiplex PCR; TCRdb's table is partial and in-frame only. This table has 100,000 or so clones, 95% to 97% appearing once. What was sequenced was T cells isolated from PBMCs. The receptors originated from a human donor in good health.

This rearrangement joins TRBV28 to TRBJ2-2; D remains ambiguous. The CDR3 has 15 amino acids. V dropped 4 bases and J dropped 4 bases, with 13 bases sitting between them. Germline V gives CDR1 MDHEN, CDR2 SYDVKM. DNA of the CDR3: TGTGCCAGCAGTTACCGACTCGACGGCACCGGGGAGCTGTTTTTT. This codes for CASSYRLDGTGELFF.

This chain uses TRBV6-5 with TRBJ1-2; D possibly corresponds to TRBD1 (6 bases). V was pared by 2 bases and J by 7 bases, with 11 bases between. Germline CDR1 reads MNHEY; CDR2 reads SVGAGI. The CDR3 length is 13 residues. CDR3 nucleotide sequence: TGTGCCAGCAGTTACACCAGGGGCGCTGGCTACACCTTC. It codes for CASSYTRGAGYTF.

The J gene is TRBJ2-1, the V gene TRBV4-1; 7 positions match TRBD2. The junction had 10 bases not matched to a gene; V was cut back by 1 base and J by 10 bases. Germline-derived CDR1 and CDR2 are MGHRA and YSYEKL. CDR3 length equals 15 residues. The CDR3 loop is CASSQGAGAQLEQFF. Here the CDR3 DNA reads TGCGCCAGCAGCCAAGGGGCGGGAGCGCAATTGGAGCAGTTCTTC.

This chain links TRBV27 with TRBJ1-2; tentative D call: TRBD1 (5 bases). CDR3 length: 14 amino acids. Germline CDR1 reads MNHEY; CDR2 reads SMNVEV (reference sequence). V shed 6 bases and J shed 3 bases, with 14 bases lying between them. The CDR3 loop is CASSLGQGDYGYTF. As DNA, the CDR3 is TGTGCCAGCAGCCTTGGACAAGGCGACTATGGCTACACCTTC.

The chain links TRBV29-1 to TRBJ1-1, with D maybe TRBD1 (5 bases). In germline, CDR1 is SQVTM, CDR2 ANQGSEA. Trimming took 6 bases from V and 4 from J, leaving 9 bases between them. The CDR3 has 11 residues. For the CDR3, the DNA is TGCAGCGTACAGGAACCCACTGAAGCTTTCTTT. Translation gives CSVQEPTEAFF.

The chain links TRBV6-1 to TRBJ2-7, with 9 bases fitting TRBD2. The germline CDR1 and CDR2 sequences are MNHNS and SASEGT. The junction had 6 bases not matched to a gene; V was cut back by 7 bases and J by 2 bases. The length of the CDR3 is 14 residues. CDR3 in amino acids: CASTSGTPTYEQYF. In nucleotides, the CDR3 is TGTGCCAGCACTAGCGGGACCCCTACCTACGAGCAGTACTTC.

This clone has only one observation. V is TRBV2 and J is TRBJ2-3; D uncertain. There are 13 residues in the CDR3. V lost 4 bases, J lost 2 bases, and 7 bases lay in between. CDR1 and CDR2 from the germline V gene are SNHLY and FYNNEI. CDR3 loop: CASSGQYTDTQYF. CDR3 coding DNA: TGTGCCAGCAGTGGACAATACACAGATACGCAGTATTTT.

V usage is TRBV29-1 and J usage is TRBJ2-4, with 7 bases fitting TRBD1. The CDR3 is 11 amino acids. Germline values: CDR1 SQVTM, CDR2 ANQGSEA. The trim removed 6 bases at V and 7 bases at J, leaving 3 bases unmatched. The CDR3 nucleotides read TGCAGCGTGGAACAGGGGAACATTCAGTACTTC. Translating gives CSVEQGNIQYF.

The J gene is TRBJ2-3, the V gene TRBV9; maybe TRBD1 (8 bases). The CDR3 runs to 18 residues. V was cut by 5 bases and J by 0 bases, with 22 bases left in between. Germline values: CDR1 SGDLS, CDR2 YYNGEE. The CDR3 coding sequence is TGTGCCAGCAGTCACGGACAGGGAGGGAAGAGGAGCACAGATACGCAGTATTTT. It codes for CASSHGQGGKRSTDTQYF.

The chain is built from TRBV6-1 and TRBJ2-3; D is perhaps TRBD1 (6 bases). This CDR3 is built from 15 residues. Trimming took 1 base from V and 3 from J, leaving 11 bases between them. Germline V gene lookup returns CDR1 MNHNS and CDR2 SASEGT. The CDR3: CASSEDRELTDTQYF. For the CDR3, the DNA is TGTGCCAGCAGTGAAGACAGGGAATTAACAGATACGCAGTATTTT.

The chain employs TRBV29-1 and TRBJ2-7, with 8 positions matching TRBD1. V lost 7 bases to trimming and J lost 3 bases; unmatched junction nucleotides: 5. The CDR3 length is 12 residues. Germline CDR1 SQVTM, CDR2 ANQGSEA. The CDR3 sequence is CSATDRGYEQYF. DNA for the CDR3: TGCAGCGCCACTGACAGGGGCTACGAGCAGTACTTC.

The V and J genes are TRBV7-9 and TRBJ2-3; tentatively, D is TRBD2 (6 bases). The V end lost 5 bases, the J end lost 3 bases, and 12 bases lay between the germline ends. The CDR3 runs 14 residues. Germline V gene lookup returns CDR1 SEHNR and CDR2 FQNEAQ (reference sequence). The CDR3 sequence is CASSGSGRTDTQYF. CDR3 in DNA: TGTGCCAGCAGCGGGAGTGGGAGGACAGATACGCAGTATTTT.

CDR3 sequence reads: CASSTTSGSTDTQYF. In DNA form, the CDR3 reads TGTGCCAGCAGCACGACTAGCGGTAGCACAGATACGCAGTATTTT. The V and J genes are TRBV9 and TRBJ2-3, with 9 bases lining up with TRBD2. Germline CDR1 and CDR2: SGDLS and YYNGEE. V lost 4 bases and J lost 0; bases outside the gene matches: 3. This CDR3 comprises 15 residues.

This chain links TRBV29-1 with TRBJ2-1, with a possible D match to TRBD2 (5 bases). The CDR3 has 14 amino acids. Germline V gene lookup returns CDR1 SQVTM and CDR2 ANQGSEA. Trimming shortened V by 3 bases and J by 2 bases, and 11 bases separated the two germline ends. CDR3 in amino acids: CSVERSGPYNEQFF. The CDR3 coding sequence is TGCAGCGTTGAGAGGAGCGGACCCTACAATGAGCAGTTCTTC.

The CDR3 sequence: CASSGGLADFTDTQYF. The CDR3, as DNA: TGTGCCAGCAGCGGGGGACTAGCGGATTTCACAGATACGCAGTATTTT. This chain links TRBV9 with TRBJ2-3; 11 nucleotides agree with TRBD2. The CDR3 covers 16 residues. Germline assignment: CDR1 SGDLS and CDR2 YYNGEE. V was clipped by 3 bases and J by 2 bases; unmatched bases: 5.

The chain links TRBV7-9 to TRBJ1-2; TRBD1 agrees at 10 bases. Per the germline V gene, CDR1 is SEHNR and CDR2 is FQNEAQ (reference sequence). The CDR3 runs 14 residues. V was clipped by 6 bases and J by 7 bases; unmatched bases: 8. For the CDR3, the DNA is TGTGCCAGCAGTTCTCCGGGACAGGGGTTTGGCTACACCTTC. Protein sequence: CASSSPGQGFGYTF.